This T cell receptor (beta chain) emerged from a study of blood T cell repertoires in COVID-19. This CDR3 contains 13 residues. Germline assignment: CDR1 DFQATT and CDR2 SNEGSKA (reference sequence). V trimming: 3 bases; J trimming: 6 bases; junction bases outside the gene matches: 3. The data were produced by immunoSEQ multiplex PCR, yet TCRdb's version contains in-frame clones alone and is incomplete. The profile covers some 160,000 clones, with 88% appearing a single time and around 1.9% taken by the ten largest. This TCR was sampled from a man aged 50 to 59 who had recovered from COVID-19. The chain links TRBV20-1 to TRBJ1-5, with 9 bases identical to TRBD1. The material sequenced was peripheral blood. The CDR3 nucleotides read TGCAGTGCTAGTACAGGGGGCGGTCAGCCCCAGCATTTT. Protein: CSASTGGGQPQHF.